Sequencing of this T cell receptor (beta chain) was carried out in a study of blood T cell repertoires in COVID-19. As processed by the authors: Nucleated cell counts were estimated from reference gene primer amplification. Assay: immunoSEQ multiplex PCR; the TCRdb copy retains only in-frame clones and omits some. For V, J and clone size, that table is used; D and trimming come from the DNA. The sample yields approximately 220,000 clones, 84% seen once. The germline gives CDR1 MNHEY, CDR2 SMNVEV (reference sequence). This CDR3 has 15 amino acids. The V and J ends lost 1 base and 1 base respectively, with 8 bases between them. Cohort 3 recovery required two negative PCRs, clearance, or symptom resolution.

Material for sequencing was PBMCs or T cells enriched from blood (not recorded which). The V gene is TRBV27, the J gene TRBJ2-1, with D hard to call. The origin of this receptor is a woman between 40 and 50 years old who had recovered from COVID-19. The CDR3 bases are TGTGCCAGCAGTTTATTCACAGCATCCTACAATGAGCAGTTCTTC. Translated: CASSLFTASYNEQFF.